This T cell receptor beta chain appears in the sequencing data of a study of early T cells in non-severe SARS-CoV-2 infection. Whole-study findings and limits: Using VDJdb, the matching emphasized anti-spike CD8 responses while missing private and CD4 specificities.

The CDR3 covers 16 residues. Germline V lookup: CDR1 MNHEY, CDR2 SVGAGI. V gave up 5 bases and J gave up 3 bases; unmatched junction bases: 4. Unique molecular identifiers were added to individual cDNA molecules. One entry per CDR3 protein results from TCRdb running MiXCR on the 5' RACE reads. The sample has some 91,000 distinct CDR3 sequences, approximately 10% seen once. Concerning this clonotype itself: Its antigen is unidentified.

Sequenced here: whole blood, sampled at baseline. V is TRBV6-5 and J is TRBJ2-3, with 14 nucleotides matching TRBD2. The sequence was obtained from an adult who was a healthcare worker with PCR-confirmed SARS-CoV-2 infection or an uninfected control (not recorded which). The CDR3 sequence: CASSPWTSGGTDTQYF. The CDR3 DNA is TGTGCCAGCAGTCCCTGGACTAGCGGGGGGACAGATACGCAGTATTTT.